The 5 T cell receptor beta chains in this list originate from one sample, sequenced in a study of T cells in Graves' hyperthyroidism and ophthalmopathy. RNA transcripts yielded amplified TCR beta CDR3 regions. First-round RT-PCR of the TCR CDR3 relied on the HTBI primer set. In TCRdb, the multiplex PCR reads were re-called with MiXCR into one record per CDR3 protein. The sample shows about 210,000 distinct CDR3 sequences, more than 15% of them seen only once. What was sequenced was blood. Source of these receptors: a man aged 45-60 years with Graves' hyperthyroidism.

This chain uses TRBV29-1 with TRBJ2-3, with D possibly being TRBD1 or TRBD2 (5 bases each). CDR3 length equals 12 residues. The germline CDR1 and CDR2 sequences are SQVTM and ANQGSEA. Trimming removed 7 bases from V and 1 base from J, with 9 bases in between. CDR3: CSGWDGTDTQYF. The CDR3 bases are TGCAGCGGATGGGACGGCACAGATACGCAGTATTTT.

The sample holds a few counts of this clonotype. A much larger clone is a single base away; this may be a read error. V usage is TRBV11-2 and J usage is TRBJ2-1; D remains unclear. Germline lookup yields CDR1 SGHAT and CDR2 FQNNGV. The CDR3 sequence is 17 residues long. CDR3 DNA: TGTGCCAGCAGCATAGATCGGTTGGGGTTGTTTGATACTGAGCAGTTCTTC. Translated, it gives CASSIDRLGLFDTEQFF.

This clonotype was counted many times. This chain links TRBV7-2 with TRBJ2-5; TRBD2 agrees at 8 bases. The CDR3 extends over 15 amino acids. The germline gives CDR1 SGHTA, CDR2 FQGNSA. After removal of 5 bases from V and 5 bases from J, the junction contained 10 bases not matched to a gene. The CDR3 sequence: CASSKPGLGLETQYF. DNA of the CDR3: TGTGCCAGCAGCAAACCGGGACTAGGTTTGGAGACCCAGTACTTC.

In this sample, this clonotype turned up many times. This chain joins TRBV24-1 and TRBJ2-1, with TRBD1 identical over 7 bases. Germline lookup yields CDR1 KGHDR and CDR2 SFDVKD. The CDR3 is 14 residues long. The V and J ends lost 4 bases and 6 bases, in that order; junction bases with no gene match: 5. The CDR3 protein is CATSDSQGSNEQFF. CDR3 in DNA: TGTGCCACCAGTGACTCACAGGGGTCCAATGAGCAGTTCTTC.

This clonotype turned up a few times. V usage is TRBV18 and J usage is TRBJ2-5; D not resolved. Trimming took 2 bases from V and 5 from J, leaving 12 bases between them. The CDR3 is 14 amino acids. The germline V gene has CDR1 KGHSH and CDR2 LQKENI. CDR3 DNA: TGTGCCAGCTCACCAACAAATGCGCGCGAGACCCAGTACTTC. This sequence encodes CASSPTNARETQYF.